This TCR beta chain was sequenced in a study of early T cells in non-severe SARS-CoV-2 infection. V was clipped by 3 bases and J by 8 bases; unmatched bases: 11. CDR1 and CDR2 (germline): GTSNPN, SVGIG (reference sequence). The CDR3 spans 15 residues. There are a few counts of this clonotype. Unique molecular identifiers tagged individual cDNA molecules. A single record per CDR3 protein comes from TCRdb applying MiXCR to the 5' RACE reads. The sample records over 45,000 distinct CDR3 sequences, less than 9.5% being singletons. The TCR originated in an adult who was a healthcare worker with PCR-confirmed SARS-CoV-2 infection or an uninfected control (not recorded which). This chain connects TRBV30 to TRBJ1-4; 8 bases map to TRBD1. Sequences were derived from whole blood, sampled at baseline. CDR3 coding DNA: TGTGCCTGGAGGGGGGGACAGGCGCAATGGGAAAAACTGTTTTTT. Its translation: CAWRGGQAQWEKLFF. The complete variable domain, with remaining parts taken from reference TRBV30 and TRBJ1-4, reads SQTIHQWPATLVQPVGSPLSLECTVEGTSNPNLYWYRQAAGRGLQLLFYSVGIGQISSEVPQNLSASRPQDRQFILSSKKLLLSDSGFYLCAWRGGQAQWEKLFFGSGTQLSVL.